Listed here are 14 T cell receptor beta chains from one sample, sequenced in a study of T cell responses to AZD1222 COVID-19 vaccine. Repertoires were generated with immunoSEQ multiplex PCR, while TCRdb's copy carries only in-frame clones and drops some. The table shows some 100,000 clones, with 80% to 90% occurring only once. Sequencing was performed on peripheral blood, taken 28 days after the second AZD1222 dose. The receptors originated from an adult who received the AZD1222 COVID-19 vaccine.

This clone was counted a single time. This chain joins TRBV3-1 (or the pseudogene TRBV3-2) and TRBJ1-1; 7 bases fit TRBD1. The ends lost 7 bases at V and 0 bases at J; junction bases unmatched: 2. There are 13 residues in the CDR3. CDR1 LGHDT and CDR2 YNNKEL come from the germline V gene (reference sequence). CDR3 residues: CASNGQVNTEAFF. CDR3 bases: TGTGCCAGCAACGGACAGGTGAACACTGAAGCTTTCTTT.

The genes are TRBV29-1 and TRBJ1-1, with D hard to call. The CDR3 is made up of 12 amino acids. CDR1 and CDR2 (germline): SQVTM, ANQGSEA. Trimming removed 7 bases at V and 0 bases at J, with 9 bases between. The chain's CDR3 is CSANLLNTEAFF. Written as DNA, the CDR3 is TGCAGCGCCAATCTCTTGAACACTGAAGCTTTCTTT.

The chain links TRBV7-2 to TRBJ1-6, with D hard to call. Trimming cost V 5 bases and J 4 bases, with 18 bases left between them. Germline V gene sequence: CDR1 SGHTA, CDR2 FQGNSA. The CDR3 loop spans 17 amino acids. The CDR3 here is CASSPLVSESYNSPLHF. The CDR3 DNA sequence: TGTGCCAGCAGCCCGCTTGTCTCAGAGTCGTATAATTCACCCCTCCACTTT. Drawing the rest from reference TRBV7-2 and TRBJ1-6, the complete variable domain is GAGVSQSPSNKVTEKGKDVELRCDPISGHTALYWYRQSLGQGLEFLIYFQGNSAPDKSGLPSDRFSAERTGGSVSTLTIQRTQQEDSAVYLCASSPLVSESYNSPLHFGNGTRLTVT.

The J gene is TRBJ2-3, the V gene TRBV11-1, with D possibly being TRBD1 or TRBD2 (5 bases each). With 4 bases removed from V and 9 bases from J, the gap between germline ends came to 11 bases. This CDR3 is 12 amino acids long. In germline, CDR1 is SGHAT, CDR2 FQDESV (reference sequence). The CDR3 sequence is CASSSVGETQYF. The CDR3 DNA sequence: TGTGCCAGCAGCTCAGTGGGGGAGACGCAGTATTTT.

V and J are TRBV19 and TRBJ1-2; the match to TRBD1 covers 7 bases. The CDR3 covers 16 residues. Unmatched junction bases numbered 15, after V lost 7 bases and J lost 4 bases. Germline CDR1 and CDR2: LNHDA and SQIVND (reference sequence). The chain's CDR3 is CASTTGYRGASYGYTF. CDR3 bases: TGTGCCAGTACCACGGGGTACAGGGGAGCTAGCTATGGCTACACCTTC.

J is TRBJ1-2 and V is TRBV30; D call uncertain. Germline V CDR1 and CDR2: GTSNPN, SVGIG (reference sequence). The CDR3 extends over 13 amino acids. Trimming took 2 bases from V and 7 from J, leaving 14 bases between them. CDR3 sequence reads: CAWSLTELSGYTF. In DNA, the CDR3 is TGTGCCTGGAGTCTTACTGAATTGTCTGGCTACACCTTC.

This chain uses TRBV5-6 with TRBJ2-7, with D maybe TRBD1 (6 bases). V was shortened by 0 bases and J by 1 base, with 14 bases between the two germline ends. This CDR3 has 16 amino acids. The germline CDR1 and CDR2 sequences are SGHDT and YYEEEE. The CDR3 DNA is TGTGCCAGCAGCTTGGTCGACAGGACCTATTCCTACGAGCAGTACTTC. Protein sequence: CASSLVDRTYSYEQYF. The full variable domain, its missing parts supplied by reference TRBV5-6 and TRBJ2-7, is DAGVTQSPTHLIKTRGQQVTLRCSPKSGHDTVSWYQQALGQGPQFIFQYYEEEERQRGNFPDRFSGHQFPNYSSELNVNALLLGDSALYLCASSLVDRTYSYEQYFGPGTRLTVT.

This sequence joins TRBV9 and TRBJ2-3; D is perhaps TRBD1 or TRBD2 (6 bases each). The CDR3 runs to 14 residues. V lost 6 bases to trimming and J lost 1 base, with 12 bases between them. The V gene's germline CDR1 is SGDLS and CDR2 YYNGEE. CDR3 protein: CASNVGGRTDTQYF. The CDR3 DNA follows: TGTGCCAGCAATGTCGGGGGCCGCACAGATACGCAGTATTTT.

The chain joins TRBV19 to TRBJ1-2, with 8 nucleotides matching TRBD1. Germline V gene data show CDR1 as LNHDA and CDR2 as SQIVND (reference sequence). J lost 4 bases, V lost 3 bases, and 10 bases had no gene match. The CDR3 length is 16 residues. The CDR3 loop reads CASSMGTGAFTYGYTF. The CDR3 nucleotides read TGTGCCAGTAGTATGGGGACAGGAGCTTTTACCTATGGCTACACCTTC.

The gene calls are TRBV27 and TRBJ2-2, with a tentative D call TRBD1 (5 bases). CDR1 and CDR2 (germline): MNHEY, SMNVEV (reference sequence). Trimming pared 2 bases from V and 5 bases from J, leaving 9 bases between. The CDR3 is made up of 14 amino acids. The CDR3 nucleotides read TGTGCCAGCAGTTTACAGGGAAGAACCGGGGAGCTGTTTTTT. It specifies CASSLQGRTGELFF.

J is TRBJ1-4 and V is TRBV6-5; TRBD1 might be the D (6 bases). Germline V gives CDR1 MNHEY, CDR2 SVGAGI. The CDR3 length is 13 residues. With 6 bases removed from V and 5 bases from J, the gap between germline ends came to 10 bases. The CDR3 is CASSRRGNEKLFF. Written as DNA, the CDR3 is TGTGCCAGCAGCCGGAGGGGGAATGAAAAACTGTTTTTT.

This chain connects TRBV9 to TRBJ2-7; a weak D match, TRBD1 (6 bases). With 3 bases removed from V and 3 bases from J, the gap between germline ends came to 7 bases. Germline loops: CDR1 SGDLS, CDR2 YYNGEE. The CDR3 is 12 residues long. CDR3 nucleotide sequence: TGTGCCAGCAGCGCGACAGGCTACGAGCAGTACTTC. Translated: CASSATGYEQYF.

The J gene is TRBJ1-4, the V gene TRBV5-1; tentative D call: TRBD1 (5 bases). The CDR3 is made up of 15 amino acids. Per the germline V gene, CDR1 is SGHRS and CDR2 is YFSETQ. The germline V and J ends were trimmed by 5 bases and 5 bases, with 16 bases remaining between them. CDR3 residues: CASSPGATSNEKLFF. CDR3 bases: TGCGCCAGCAGTCCCGGGGCAACCTCAAATGAAAAACTGTTTTTT.

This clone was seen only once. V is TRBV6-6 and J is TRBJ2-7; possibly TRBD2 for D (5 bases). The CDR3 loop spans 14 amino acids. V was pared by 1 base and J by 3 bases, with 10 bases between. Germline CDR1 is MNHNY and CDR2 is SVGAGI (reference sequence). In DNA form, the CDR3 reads TGTGCCAGCAGTTACTTTGCGGGCATCTACGAGCAGTACTTC. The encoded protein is CASSYFAGIYEQYF.